These 11 T cell receptor beta chains share one sample of origin, sequenced in a study of T cell changes during pregnancy in multiple sclerosis. Here immunoSEQ multiplex PCR was the method, and the copy in TCRdb shows in-frame clones only, minus some. The data contain some 110,000 clones, less than 95% of them singletons. The specimen comprised peripheral blood, sampled after pregnancy. The receptors here all came from a female donor with multiple sclerosis, enrolled in a pregnancy study.

The chain employs TRBV27 and TRBJ2-1; TRBD2 matches at 9 bases. This CDR3 region has 15 residues. Germline CDR1 reads MNHEY; CDR2 reads SMNVEV (reference sequence). V lost 5 bases and J lost 6; bases outside the gene matches: 8. In nucleotides, the CDR3 is TGTGCCAGCAGTGCTTCCGGGACTAGCAGCAATGAGCAGTTCTTC. Translating it yields CASSASGTSSNEQFF.

The rearrangement uses TRBV27 and TRBJ2-1; perhaps TRBD1 as D (6 bases). V lost 4 bases, J lost 0 bases, and 10 bases lay in between. The germline V gene has CDR1 MNHEY and CDR2 SMNVEV (reference sequence). This CDR3 has 15 amino acids. The CDR3 reads CASSSDRSSYNEQFF. CDR3 bases: TGTGCCAGCAGTTCCGACAGGAGCTCCTACAATGAGCAGTTCTTC.

The chain links TRBV7-2 to TRBJ2-4, with 9 bases fitting TRBD1. Trimming at V came to 4 bases and at J to 0 bases, leaving 4 bases not matched to a gene. The CDR3 length is 16 residues. The germline gives CDR1 SGHTA, CDR2 FQGNSA. CDR3: CASSSGQGIAKNIQYF. CDR3 nucleotides: TGTGCCAGCAGCTCGGGACAGGGAATAGCCAAAAACATTCAGTACTTC.

This clone was detected only once. The chain employs TRBV7-3 and TRBJ2-1, with a tentative D call TRBD2 (6 bases). The CDR3 loop spans 15 amino acids. Germline loops: CDR1 SGHTA, CDR2 FQGTGA. Trimming pared 5 bases from V and 5 bases from J, leaving 16 bases between. The CDR3 spells CASSLGTGLHNEQFF. The CDR3 DNA is TGTGCCAGCAGCCTAGGAACGGGACTCCACAATGAGCAGTTCTTC.

The chain is built from TRBV2 and TRBJ1-2, with D unresolved. Germline CDR1 reads SNHLY; CDR2 reads FYNNEI. The CDR3 is made up of 11 amino acids. Deletions cut 4 bases from V and 5 bases from J, with 5 bases between. The CDR3 region has the DNA TGTGCCAGCAGTGGCGAATATGGCTACACCTTC. Translation: CASSGEYGYTF.

V gene TRBV10-3 combines with J gene TRBJ2-7, with unresolved D. With 0 bases removed from V and 6 bases from J, the gap between germline ends came to 9 bases. The CDR3 consists of 13 residues. Germline V gene lookup returns CDR1 ENHRY and CDR2 SYGVKD. The CDR3 nucleotides read TGTGCCATCAGTGAGTCGACGCAGGCCGAGCAGTACTTC. Its protein product is CAISESTQAEQYF.

The V and J genes are TRBV7-9 and TRBJ1-1, with 7 bases lining up with TRBD1. V dropped 0 bases and J dropped 7; count of bases not matched to a gene: 2. This CDR3 has 13 amino acids. The germline V gene encodes CDR1 SEHNR and CDR2 FQNEAQ (reference sequence). CDR3: CASSLAGTDEAFF. The DNA of the CDR3 is TGTGCCAGCAGCTTAGCTGGGACAGATGAAGCTTTCTTT. The full variable domain, completed using reference TRBV7-9 and TRBJ1-1, is DTGVSQNPRHKITKRGQNVTFRCDPISEHNRLYWYRQTLGQGPEFLTYFQNEAQLEKSRLLSDRFSAERPKGSFSTLEIQRTEQGDSAMYLCASSLAGTDEAFFGQGTRLTVV.

The CDR3 protein is CASSPGTSGLTDTQYF. For the CDR3, the DNA is TGTGCCAGCAGCCCGGGGACTAGCGGGTTAACAGATACGCAGTATTTT. This rearrangement joins TRBV5-4 to TRBJ2-3; TRBD2 aligns across 12 bases. Germline loops: CDR1 SGHNT, CDR2 YYREEE (reference sequence). The length of the CDR3 is 16 residues. V lost 4 bases and J lost 3; bases outside the gene matches: 6.

The chain uses TRBV7-9 and TRBJ1-2, with D unresolved. CDR1 is SEHNR and CDR2 is FQNEAQ in the germline V gene (reference sequence). Trimming cost V 1 base and J 9 bases, with 15 bases left between them. This CDR3 is built from 14 residues. The CDR3 here is CASSLDSPGGRYTF. DNA of the CDR3: TGTGCCAGCAGCTTAGATTCACCTGGTGGGCGCTACACCTTC.

The chain employs TRBV5-6 and TRBJ1-5, with D maybe TRBD1 (5 bases). The germline V and J ends were trimmed by 2 bases and 4 bases, with 13 bases remaining between them. This CDR3 region has 15 residues. From germline, CDR1 is SGHDT and CDR2 YYEEEE. CDR3 in amino acids: CASSFGSQGNQPQHF. The CDR3 DNA reads TGTGCCAGCAGCTTCGGTTCCCAGGGAAATCAGCCCCAGCATTTT.

This clone was recorded only once. CDR3: CASSLDPGGIREKLFF. DNA of the CDR3: TGTGCCAGCAGCTTAGACCCCGGGGGGATAAGGGAAAAACTGTTTTTT. V is TRBV7-2 and J is TRBJ1-4; D might be TRBD1 (5 bases). The CDR3 has 16 residues. Trimming left V 1 base short and J 8 bases short, with 17 bases between. The V gene's germline CDR1 is SGHTA and CDR2 FQGNSA.